This entry lists 32 T cell receptor beta chains sequenced from one sample in a study of T cell responses to AZD1222 COVID-19 vaccine (TCRdb year 2021). The time point label here, explained by the study, means: about 28 days (+/-7) after the second vaccine dose. Library preparation employed the immunoSEQ multiplex PCR assay. TCRdb mirrors the immuneACCESS table, restricted to in-frame sequences. Some clones are absent from its copies; in checked studies, under half trace to an unresolved V gene, and the reason for the others is unknown. This sample comprises over 100,000 clones, approximately 90% of them detected only once. The ten largest make up around 2.6% of the sample. The sequenced sample was peripheral blood, obtained 28 days after the second AZD1222 dose. The receptors here all came from an adult who received the AZD1222 COVID-19 vaccine.

This clone was picked up one time. V usage is TRBV5-1 and J usage is TRBJ1-6; D gene ambiguous. V lost 2 bases and J lost 9, with 15 bases in between. The CDR3 spans 15 residues. Germline CDR1 reads SGHRS; CDR2 reads YFSETQ. The CDR3 is CASSFEGSNSSPLHF. The CDR3 coding sequence is TGCGCCAGCAGCTTTGAGGGTTCAAATAGTTCACCCCTCCACTTT.

V is TRBV6-4 and J is TRBJ1-2; TRBD1 aligns across 10 bases. Losses at the gene ends were 6 bases for V and 2 bases for J; bases not matched to a gene: 6. Per germline, CDR1 MRHNA and CDR2 SNTAGT. CDR3 length: 15 amino acids. The CDR3 bases are TGTGCCAGCAGGCTCGAGGGACAGGGGAACTATGGCTACACCTTC. It specifies CASRLEGQGNYGYTF.

This clone has a handful of counts. This chain uses TRBV9 with TRBJ2-7; TRBD1 might be the D (7 bases). The CDR3 loop spans 17 amino acids. V lost 0 bases, J lost 3 bases, and 19 bases lay in between. CDR1 is SGDLS and CDR2 is YYNGEE in the germline V gene. The CDR3: CASSVVRPGAGGYEQYF. DNA of the CDR3: TGTGCCAGCAGCGTAGTAAGGCCGGGGGCAGGGGGCTACGAGCAGTACTTC.

This sequence joins TRBV10-3 and TRBJ1-5; D may be TRBD1 (6 bases). There are 16 residues in the CDR3. V gave up 0 bases and J gave up 6 bases, with 15 bases separating them. Germline CDR1 and CDR2: ENHRY and SYGVKD. The DNA of the CDR3 is TGTGCCATCAGTGAGTCGGGGGGCAGATGGGCTCAGCCCCAGCATTTT. This sequence encodes CAISESGGRWAQPQHF.

A remark on this clone: At one of its ends the junction is not consistent with the germline gene, which may arise from a read error. The rearrangement uses TRBV12-3 or TRBV12-4 and TRBJ2-3; D not resolved. The CDR3 contains 12 residues. The CDR3 loop reads CTSSLLTDTQYF. The CDR3 DNA reads as TGTACCAGCAGTTTACTCACAGATACGCAGTATTTT.

The chain joins TRBV24-1 to TRBJ2-5, with 8 bases identical to TRBD1. CDR3 length: 12 amino acids. The junction had 3 bases not matched to a gene; V was cut back by 9 bases and J by 4 bases. Germline V gene lookup returns CDR1 KGHDR and CDR2 SFDVKD. The DNA of the CDR3 is TGTGCCACCCAAGACAGGGGAGAGACCCAGTACTTC. Translation gives CATQDRGETQYF.

The chain's CDR3 is CASSHEGHKAHF. Written as DNA, the CDR3 is TGTGCCAGCAGCCATGAGGGACATAAAGCCCACTTT. The chain carries TRBV3-1 (or the pseudogene TRBV3-2) and TRBJ1-6; D may be TRBD1 (6 bases). V lost 3 bases to trimming and J lost 18 bases, with 15 bases between them. Germline lookup yields CDR1 LGHDT and CDR2 YNNKEL (reference sequence). This CDR3 is built from 12 residues.

V is TRBV19 and J is TRBJ1-1; possibly TRBD1 for D (5 bases). CDR1 and CDR2 from the germline V gene are LNHDA and SQIVND (reference sequence). Trimming removed 5 bases from V and 1 base from J, with 11 bases in between. The CDR3 runs to 14 residues. CDR3 nucleotide sequence: TGTGCCAGTAGTTTCACGACAGCGAACACTGAAGCTTTCTTT. Its translation: CASSFTTANTEAFF.

This clone has a single count. CDR3 sequence: CASLRDTEYEQYF. Written as DNA, the CDR3 is TGTGCCAGTTTACGGGATACGGAATACGAGCAGTACTTC. This sequence joins TRBV2 and TRBJ2-7; D may be TRBD2 (5 bases). This CDR3 region has 13 residues. Between the trimmed V and J ends, which lost 9 bases and 4 bases, there was a span of 16 bases. Per germline, CDR1 SNHLY and CDR2 FYNNEI. The full variable domain, in which reference TRBV2 and TRBJ2-7 provide the parts outside the CDR3, is EPEVTQTPSHQVTQMGQEVILRCVPISNHLYFYWYRQILGQKVEFLVSFYNNEISEKSEIFDDQFSVERPDGSNFTLKIRSTKLEDSAMYFCASLRDTEYEQYFGPGTRLTVT.

The chain joins TRBV2 to TRBJ1-2, with 9 bases that match TRBD1. The V segment lost 0 bases and the J segment 4 bases; nucleotides outside the gene matches: 6. Looked up from germline, CDR1 is SNHLY and CDR2 is FYNNEI. The CDR3 consists of 16 residues. The DNA of the CDR3 is TGTGCCAGCAGTGAAGCCGGAACAGGGGGCCTCTATGGCTACACCTTC. Translating it yields CASSEAGTGGLYGYTF.

This rearrangement joins TRBV29-1 to TRBJ1-2; unclear D gene. The CDR3 length is 14 residues. Trimming left V 3 bases short and J 4 bases short, with 15 bases between. The germline CDR1 and CDR2 sequences are SQVTM and ANQGSEA. CDR3 DNA: TGCAGCGTTGAGAGGGAGCAGACTATCTATGGCTACACCTTC. This gives the protein CSVEREQTIYGYTF.

The rearrangement joins TRBV5-1 to TRBJ2-5; no clear D gene. This CDR3 comprises 12 residues. Trimming removed 0 bases from V and 2 bases from J, with 2 bases in between. In germline, CDR1 is SGHRS, CDR2 YFSETQ. The CDR3 DNA sequence: TGCGCCAGCAGCTTGGGTCAAGAGACCCAGTACTTC. Protein product: CASSLGQETQYF.

Turning to this clone: The sample contains more than one DNA sequence encoding this CDR3. The chain uses TRBV5-4 and TRBJ1-6; TRBD1 agrees at 7 bases. This CDR3 has 14 residues. Germline assignment: CDR1 SGHNT and CDR2 YYREEE (reference sequence). The trim removed 3 bases at V and 5 bases at J, leaving 2 bases unmatched. The CDR3 bases are TGTGCCAGCAGCTCCGGGACAGATAATTCACCCCTCCACTTT. Its translation: CASSSGTDNSPLHF.

The gene calls are TRBV5-5 and TRBJ2-3; 11 nucleotides line up with TRBD2. Germline V gene data show CDR1 as SGHKS and CDR2 as YYEKEE (reference sequence). The V segment lost 0 bases and the J segment 0 bases; nucleotides outside the gene matches: 12. This CDR3 contains 20 residues. This CDR3 reads CASSLGRYTSGGPSTDTQYF. The CDR3 DNA sequence: TGTGCCAGCAGCTTGGGACGATATACTAGCGGGGGACCCAGCACAGATACGCAGTATTTT.

V is TRBV7-2 and J is TRBJ1-3; a possible D gene is TRBD1 (5 bases). In germline, CDR1 is SGHTA, CDR2 FQGNSA. Trimming removed 5 bases from V and 4 bases from J, with 12 bases in between. This CDR3 has 14 amino acids. CDR3 amino acids: CASSLGGGGNTIYF. Written as DNA, the CDR3 is TGTGCCAGCAGCCTCGGGGGTGGAGGAAACACCATATATTTT.

This chain joins TRBV2 and TRBJ2-1; D is possibly TRBD1 (6 bases). V lost 7 bases, J lost 5 bases, and 12 bases lay in between. The CDR3 is made up of 13 amino acids. Germline V gene lookup returns CDR1 SNHLY and CDR2 FYNNEI. The CDR3: CASKLGHNNEQFF. In DNA, the CDR3 is TGTGCCAGCAAGTTGGGACACAACAATGAGCAGTTCTTC.

The genes are TRBV7-2 and TRBJ1-2, with D maybe TRBD1 (5 bases). This CDR3 contains 13 residues. Germline CDR1 SGHTA, CDR2 FQGNSA. V was clipped by 9 bases and J by 1 base, with 12 bases between them. The DNA of the CDR3 is TGTGCCAGTCAGGGACCCTTTAACTATGGCTACACCTTC. Translating gives CASQGPFNYGYTF.

The chain joins TRBV6-2 or TRBV6-3 to TRBJ1-2; possibly TRBD1 for D (5 bases). The germline gives CDR1 MNHEY, CDR2 SVGEGT. The CDR3 sequence is 13 residues long. Trimming left V 4 bases short and J 6 bases short, with 12 bases between. Here the CDR3 reads CASSSGRLNGYTF. DNA for the CDR3: TGTGCCAGCAGTTCGGGACGGCTAAATGGCTACACCTTC.

In its sample, this clone was seen a few times. The rearrangement joins TRBV19 to TRBJ1-5; possibly TRBD1 for D (5 bases). There are 15 residues in the CDR3. With 5 bases removed from V and 2 bases from J, the gap between germline ends came to 13 bases. Germline V CDR1 and CDR2: LNHDA, SQIVND (reference sequence). The CDR3 reads CASSSSGSGNQPQHF. The CDR3 nucleotides are TGTGCCAGTAGTTCCTCAGGGTCGGGCAATCAGCCCCAGCATTTT.

This chain connects TRBV7-9 to TRBJ1-1; TRBD1 agrees at 10 bases. V gave up 4 bases and J gave up 1 base; unmatched junction bases: 0. CDR1 and CDR2 from the germline V gene are SEHNR and FQNEAQ (reference sequence). The CDR3 has 14 residues. In DNA, the CDR3 is TGTGCCAGCAGCTGGACAGGGGGGAACACTGAAGCTTTCTTT. Translation gives CASSWTGGNTEAFF.

This sequence joins TRBV4-1 and TRBJ2-1; no clear D. V lost 3 bases to trimming and J lost 6 bases, with 6 bases between them. The CDR3 totals 12 residues. Per the germline V gene, CDR1 is MGHRA and CDR2 is YSYEKL. The chain's CDR3 is CASSQLANEQFF. The CDR3 DNA follows: TGCGCCAGCAGCCAGTTAGCCAATGAGCAGTTCTTC.

The chain joins TRBV6-2 or TRBV6-3 to TRBJ1-3; a possible D gene is TRBD1 (5 bases). The CDR3 totals 16 residues. Trimming shortened V by 0 bases and J by 2 bases, and 11 bases separated the two germline ends. CDR1 and CDR2 (germline): MNHEY, SVGEGT. As DNA, the CDR3 is TGTGCCAGCAGTTACTCGGGCAGGGCGGCTGGAAACACCATATATTTT. This encodes CASSYSGRAAGNTIYF.

V is TRBV9 and J is TRBJ1-2; 9 bases are shared with TRBD1. The V gene end was trimmed by 0 bases and the J gene end by 7 bases; junction bases not matched to a gene: 7. The CDR3 is 15 residues long. From germline, CDR1 is SGDLS and CDR2 YYNGEE. Written as DNA, the CDR3 is TGTGCCAGCAGCGTAGGTCTTACAGGGGGCGGTGGCTACACCTTC. Translated: CASSVGLTGGGGYTF.

The chain joins TRBV7-2 to TRBJ1-1, with D perhaps matching TRBD1 (5 bases). CDR3 size: 16 residues. The V gene lost 1 base and the J gene lost 0 bases, with 12 bases spanning the gap. Per germline, CDR1 SGHTA and CDR2 FQGNSA. The CDR3 spells CASSLETATMNTEAFF. The CDR3 coding sequence is TGTGCCAGCAGCTTAGAGACAGCGACTATGAACACTGAAGCTTTCTTT.

The gene calls are TRBV4-2 and TRBJ2-2; D might be TRBD1 or TRBD2, each matching 5 bases. There are 16 residues in the CDR3. Germline V gene lookup returns CDR1 LGHNA and CDR2 YNFKEQ. Trimming left V 4 bases short and J 1 base short, with 13 bases between. CDR3 coding DNA: TGTGCCAGCAGCCTCGACCCGAGGGGGAACACCGGGGAGCTGTTTTTT. It specifies CASSLDPRGNTGELFF.

This clone showed up just a few times. This chain uses TRBV24-1 with TRBJ1-2, with a possible D match to TRBD1 (6 bases). The germline CDR1 and CDR2 sequences are KGHDR and SFDVKD. This CDR3 region has 13 residues. Trimming took off 8 bases at V and 5 bases at J, with 14 bases between the two ends. The chain's CDR3 is CATITGPRYGYTF. In DNA, the CDR3 is TGTGCCACCATAACAGGGCCACGGTATGGCTACACCTTC.

V and J are TRBV7-2 and TRBJ1-6, with D unclear. V lost 0 bases and J 9 bases, leaving 12 bases between the germline ends. The CDR3 covers 15 residues. Germline V lookup: CDR1 SGHTA, CDR2 FQGNSA. This CDR3 is CASSLAPTRFSPLHF. The CDR3 region has the DNA TGTGCCAGCAGCTTAGCCCCCACAAGGTTTTCACCCCTCCACTTT.

This clone was counted only a few times. The rearrangement joins TRBV2 to TRBJ2-1; 13 bases agree with TRBD2. From germline, CDR1 is SNHLY and CDR2 FYNNEI. This CDR3 has 13 amino acids. The J segment lost 15 bases and the V segment lost 6 bases, leaving 8 bases of the junction unmatched. In DNA, the CDR3 is TGTGCCAGCAGGAATGGACTAGCGGGGGATCTGTTCTTC. The encoded protein is CASRNGLAGDLFF.

V usage is TRBV7-2 and J usage is TRBJ1-4, with 8 bases matching TRBD1. Germline lookup yields CDR1 SGHTA and CDR2 FQGNSA. The CDR3 has 14 residues. After removal of 5 bases from V and 11 bases from J, the junction contained 10 bases not matched to a gene. CDR3 protein: CASSTGTGLGKLFF. CDR3 bases: TGTGCCAGCAGCACCGGGACAGGCTTAGGGAAACTGTTTTTT.

V and J are TRBV9 and TRBJ2-7; TRBD1 aligns across 11 bases. The J segment lost 3 bases and the V segment lost 3 bases, leaving 8 bases of the junction unmatched. The CDR3 spans 16 residues. Germline V lookup: CDR1 SGDLS, CDR2 YYNGEE. This chain's CDR3 is CASSARTGGDYYEQYF. For the CDR3, the DNA is TGTGCCAGCAGCGCCCGGACAGGGGGCGACTACTACGAGCAGTACTTC. The full variable domain, in which reference TRBV9 and TRBJ2-7 provide the parts outside the CDR3, is DSGVTQTPKHLITATGQRVTLRCSPRSGDLSVYWYQQSLDQGLQFLIQYYNGEERAKGNILERFSAQQFPDLHSELNLSSLELGDSALYFCASSARTGGDYYEQYFGPGTRLTVT.

V gene TRBV18 combines with J gene TRBJ2-2; the match to TRBD1 covers 8 bases. V was clipped by 0 bases and J by 8 bases; unmatched bases: 5. Germline loops: CDR1 KGHSH, CDR2 LQKENI. This CDR3 spans 15 amino acids. The CDR3: CASSPPVRGRGELFF. In DNA, the CDR3 is TGTGCCAGCTCACCACCGGTCAGGGGGCGAGGGGAGCTGTTTTTT.

CDR3 sequence: CASSQQRSNEKLFF. In DNA, the CDR3 is TGTGCCAGTAGTCAGCAGAGATCTAATGAAAAACTGTTTTTT. The V call is TRBV19, the J call TRBJ1-4; no clear D. This CDR3 region has 14 residues. V was pared by 5 bases and J by 3 bases, with 10 bases between. Germline V lookup: CDR1 LNHDA, CDR2 SQIVND (reference sequence).